These 16 T cell receptor beta chains were sequenced from one sample in a study of blood T cells in healthy people across ages. Together with a sample-barcoded 5' primer, a J-beta primer mix was included in a second PCR lasting about 7 to 11 cycles. Via MiXCR, TCRdb re-called the 5' RACE reads, giving one row per CDR3 protein. Of about 1.4 million distinct CDR3 sequences in the sample, approximately 59% were seen once. Specimen: blood. Source of these receptors: a man between 18 and 29 years old in good health.

The rearrangement joins TRBV7-9 to TRBJ2-5, with 7 bases that match TRBD1. From germline, CDR1 is SEHNR and CDR2 FQNEAQ (reference sequence). After removal of 5 bases from V and 0 bases from J, the junction contained 6 bases not matched to a gene. This CDR3 contains 15 residues. For the CDR3, the DNA is TGTGCCAGCAGCCCCTATGACAGGGACCAAGAGACCCAGTACTTC. This gives the protein CASSPYDRDQETQYF. The variable domain in full, with the rest retrieved from reference TRBV7-9 and TRBJ2-5, is DTGVSQNPRHKITKRGQNVTFRCDPISEHNRLYWYRQTLGQGPEFLTYFQNEAQLEKSRLLSDRFSAERPKGSFSTLEIQRTEQGDSAMYLCASSPYDRDQETQYFGPGTRLLVL.

The chain joins TRBV4-1 to TRBJ1-4, with D unresolved. The CDR3 sequence is 15 residues long. The germline gives CDR1 MGHRA, CDR2 YSYEKL. Between the trimmed V and J ends, which lost 1 base and 4 bases, there was a span of 10 bases. The CDR3 DNA is TGCGCCAGCAGCCAAGTGGGTACGGATAATGAAAAACTGTTTTTT. Protein product: CASSQVGTDNEKLFF.

The rearrangement joins TRBV9 to TRBJ1-4, with a tentative D call TRBD1 (6 bases). This CDR3 contains 15 residues. V was pared by 7 bases and J by 6 bases, with 19 bases between. Germline assignment: CDR1 SGDLS and CDR2 YYNGEE. In DNA form, the CDR3 reads TGTGCCAGCGGCCCCCCGGGGGGCAAGGATGAAAAACTGTTTTTT. Translation: CASGPPGGKDEKLFF.

This clonotype has just a few counts. This chain uses TRBV28 with TRBJ1-4; D unresolved. Trimming cost V 7 bases and J 0 bases, with 9 bases left between them. Germline V gene data show CDR1 as MDHEN and CDR2 as SYDVKM. The CDR3 is 14 residues long. The CDR3 sequence: CASKTITTNEKLFF. In DNA, the CDR3 is TGTGCCAGCAAAACAATTACAACTAATGAAAAACTGTTTTTT.

The chain combines TRBV28 with TRBJ2-5; possibly TRBD2 for D (6 bases). Trimming took 4 bases from V and 0 from J, leaving 12 bases between them. This CDR3 has 15 amino acids. In germline, CDR1 is MDHEN, CDR2 SYDVKM. The CDR3 coding sequence is TGTGCCAGCAGTTCACCGCGGGACCACCAAGAGACCCAGTACTTC. It is translated as CASSSPRDHQETQYF. The complete variable domain, with remaining parts taken from reference TRBV28 and TRBJ2-5, reads DVKVTQSSRYLVKRTGEKVFLECVQDMDHENMFWYRQDPGLGLRLIYFSYDVKMKEKGDIPEGYSVSREKKERFSLILESASTNQTSMYLCASSSPRDHQETQYFGPGTRLLVL.

The V and J genes are TRBV4-2 and TRBJ1-1; D is undetermined. The CDR3 is 13 amino acids. Germline V gene lookup returns CDR1 LGHNA and CDR2 YNFKEQ. Trimming stripped 3 bases from V and 5 bases from J, with 10 bases between. The CDR3 region is CASSHVGLTEAFF. Written as DNA, the CDR3 is TGTGCCAGCAGCCATGTAGGTTTAACTGAAGCTTTCTTT.

CDR3 loop: CASSFQGMETQYF. CDR3 nucleotide sequence: TGTGCCAGCAGCTTCCAGGGGATGGAGACCCAGTACTTC. V and J are TRBV7-7 and TRBJ2-7, with TRBD1 as a possible D gene (6 bases). The assigned J gene may be wrong: the sequence end matches TRBJ2-5 better. The CDR3 length is 13 residues. Germline CDR1 SSHAT, CDR2 FNYEAQ (reference sequence).

The rearrangement joins TRBV10-3 to TRBJ2-3; possible D gene TRBD2, 6 bases. CDR3 size: 14 residues. Between the trimmed V and J ends, which lost 3 bases and 1 base, there was a span of 8 bases. The germline gives CDR1 ENHRY, CDR2 SYGVKD. CDR3: CAISDGGGTDTQYF. Here the CDR3 DNA reads TGTGCCATCAGTGACGGCGGGGGCACAGATACGCAGTATTTT.

V and J are TRBV7-2 and TRBJ2-3; D not resolved. Trimming cost V 8 bases and J 6 bases, with 15 bases left between them. Germline values: CDR1 SGHTA, CDR2 FQGNSA. This CDR3 has 13 residues. The chain's CDR3 is CASSAWAGDTQYF. Here the CDR3 DNA reads TGTGCCAGCTCTGCTTGGGCAGGCGATACGCAGTATTTT. The full variable domain, completed using reference TRBV7-2 and TRBJ2-3, is GAGVSQSPSNKVTEKGKDVELRCDPISGHTALYWYRQSLGQGLEFLIYFQGNSAPDKSGLPSDRFSAERTGGSVSTLTIQRTQQEDSAVYLCASSAWAGDTQYFGPGTRLTVL.

The chain joins TRBV20-1 to TRBJ2-5; the D gene is possibly TRBD2 (6 bases). V gave up 3 bases and J gave up 5 bases, with 19 bases separating them. The CDR3 loop spans 15 amino acids. Germline loops: CDR1 DFQATT, CDR2 SNEGSKA (reference sequence). The CDR3 is CSASPRDLFMETQYF. The CDR3 nucleotides are TGCAGTGCTAGTCCCCGGGACTTATTCATGGAGACCCAGTACTTC.

The chain combines TRBV28 with TRBJ1-4; perhaps TRBD1 as D (6 bases). With 8 bases removed from V and 7 bases from J, the gap between germline ends came to 8 bases. Germline CDR1 reads MDHEN; CDR2 reads SYDVKM. This CDR3 is built from 11 residues. The CDR3 DNA follows: TGTGCCAGCCAAGGGGGTGAAAAACTGTTTTTT. It specifies CASQGGEKLFF.

This clonotype was counted only a few times. The genes are TRBV20-1 and TRBJ2-7, with TRBD2 matching over 9 bases. The germline CDR1 and CDR2 sequences are DFQATT and SNEGSKA (reference sequence). The CDR3 is 14 amino acids. The V segment lost 2 bases and the J segment 6 bases; nucleotides outside the gene matches: 8. CDR3 sequence (DNA): TGCAGTGCTAGACCGGGACTAGCAGTTGCCGAGCAGTACTTC. This translates into CSARPGLAVAEQYF.

The chain combines TRBV4-1 with TRBJ2-5; tentative D call: TRBD2 (6 bases). Near its end, the DNA agrees better with TRBJ2-7, so the J call may be wrong. Per the germline V gene, CDR1 is MGHRA and CDR2 is YSYEKL. The CDR3 runs to 15 residues. CDR3 nucleotide sequence: TGCGCCAGCAGCCAAGTAGGAGGGAGGTCGAGCGAGCAGTACTTC. Its protein is CASSQVGGRSSEQYF.

This clonotype was observed a few times. The V call is TRBV10-3, the J call TRBJ2-7; possibly TRBD1 or TRBD2 for D (5 bases each). V was cut by 4 bases and J by 0 bases, with 13 bases left in between. In germline, CDR1 is ENHRY, CDR2 SYGVKD. CDR3 length equals 15 residues. The CDR3 nucleotides read TGTGCCATCAGTGGCCCGGGACCGAGCTCCTACGAGCAGTACTTC. Translating gives CAISGPGPSSYEQYF.

The chain carries TRBV19 and TRBJ2-4; TRBD2 might be the D (6 bases). From germline, CDR1 is LNHDA and CDR2 SQIVND (reference sequence). CDR3 length: 13 residues. V was cut by 8 bases and J by 8 bases, with 16 bases left in between. CDR3 protein: CASATSGIDIQYF. CDR3 nucleotide sequence: TGTGCCAGTGCGACTAGTGGGATAGACATTCAGTACTTC.

This clonotype was seen only a few times. The chain is built from TRBV7-2 and TRBJ2-7; 11 bases agree with TRBD2. The V gene end was trimmed by 5 bases and the J gene end by 0 bases; junction bases not matched to a gene: 9. From germline, CDR1 is SGHTA and CDR2 FQGNSA. This CDR3 is built from 17 residues. CDR3 DNA sequence: TGTGCCAGCAGCCGGCTGGGACTAGCGGATATCTCCTACGAGCAGTACTTC. Its translation is CASSRLGLADISYEQYF.